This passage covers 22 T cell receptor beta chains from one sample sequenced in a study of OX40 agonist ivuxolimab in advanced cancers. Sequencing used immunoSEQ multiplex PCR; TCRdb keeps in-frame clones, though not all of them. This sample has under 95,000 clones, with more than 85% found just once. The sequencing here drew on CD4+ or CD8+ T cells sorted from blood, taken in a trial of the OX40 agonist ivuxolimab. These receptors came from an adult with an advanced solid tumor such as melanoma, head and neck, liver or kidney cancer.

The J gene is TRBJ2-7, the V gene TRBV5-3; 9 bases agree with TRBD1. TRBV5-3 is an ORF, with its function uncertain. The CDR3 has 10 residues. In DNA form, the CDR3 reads TGTGCCAGAAGCTTGTGGGACAGGGTGGTA. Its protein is CARSLWDRVV.

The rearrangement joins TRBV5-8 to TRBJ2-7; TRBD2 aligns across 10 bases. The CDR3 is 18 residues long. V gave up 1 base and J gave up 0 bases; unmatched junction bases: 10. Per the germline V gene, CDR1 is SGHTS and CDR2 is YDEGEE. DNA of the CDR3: TGTGCCAGCAGCTTGTATTTGAGACTAGCGGGCCACTCCTACGAGCAGTACTTC. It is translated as CASSLYLRLAGHSYEQYF.

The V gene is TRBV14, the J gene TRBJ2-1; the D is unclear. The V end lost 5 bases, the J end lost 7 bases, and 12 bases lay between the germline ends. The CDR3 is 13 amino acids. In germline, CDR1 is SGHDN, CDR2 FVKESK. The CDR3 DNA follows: TGTGCCAGCAGCGATACGGGTTGGAATGAGCAGTTCTTC. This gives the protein CASSDTGWNEQFF.

The CDR3 nucleotides are TGTGCCAGCAGTTACGGGGTGGAAGAGACCCAGTACTTC. This sequence encodes CASSYGVEETQYF. This chain uses TRBV6-5 with TRBJ2-5; no reliable D call. The V end was cut by 2 bases, the J end by 3 bases, with 7 bases between. This CDR3 is 13 amino acids long. CDR1 is MNHEY and CDR2 is SVGAGI in the germline V gene.

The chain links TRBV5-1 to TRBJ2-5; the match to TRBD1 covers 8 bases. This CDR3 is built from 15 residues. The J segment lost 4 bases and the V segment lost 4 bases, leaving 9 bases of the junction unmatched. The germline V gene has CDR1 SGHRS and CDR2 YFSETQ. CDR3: CASSQGQGGIETQYF. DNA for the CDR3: TGCGCCAGCAGCCAAGGACAGGGAGGAATAGAGACCCAGTACTTC.

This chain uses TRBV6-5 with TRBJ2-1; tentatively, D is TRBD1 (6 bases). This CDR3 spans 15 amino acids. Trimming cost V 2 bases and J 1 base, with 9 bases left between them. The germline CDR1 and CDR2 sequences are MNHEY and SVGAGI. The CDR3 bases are TGTGCCAGCAGTTACGGGGGCGGATCCTACAATGAGCAGTTCTTC. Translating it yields CASSYGGGSYNEQFF.

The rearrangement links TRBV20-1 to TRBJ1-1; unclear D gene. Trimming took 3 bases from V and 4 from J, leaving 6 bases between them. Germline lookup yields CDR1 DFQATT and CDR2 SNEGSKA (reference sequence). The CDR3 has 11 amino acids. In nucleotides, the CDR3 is TGCAGTGCTAGCTCGGGCACTGAAGCTTTCTTT. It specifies CSASSGTEAFF.

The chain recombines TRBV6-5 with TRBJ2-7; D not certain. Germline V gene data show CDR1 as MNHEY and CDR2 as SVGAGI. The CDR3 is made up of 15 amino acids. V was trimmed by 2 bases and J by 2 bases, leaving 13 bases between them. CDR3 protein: CASSYHPFAPYEQYF. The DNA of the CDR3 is TGTGCCAGCAGTTACCATCCCTTTGCCCCCTACGAGCAGTACTTC.

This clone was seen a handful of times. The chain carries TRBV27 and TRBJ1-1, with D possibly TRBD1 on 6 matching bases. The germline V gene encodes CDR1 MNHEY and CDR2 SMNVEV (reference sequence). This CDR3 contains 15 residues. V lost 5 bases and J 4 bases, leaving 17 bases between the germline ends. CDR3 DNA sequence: TGTGCCAGCAGTCCGCGTCGGGGGGCGGGCACTGAAGCTTTCTTT. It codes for CASSPRRGAGTEAFF.

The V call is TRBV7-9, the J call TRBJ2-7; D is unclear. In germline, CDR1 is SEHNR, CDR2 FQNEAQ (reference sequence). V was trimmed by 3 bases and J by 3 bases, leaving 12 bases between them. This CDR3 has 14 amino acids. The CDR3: CASSLAVFHYEQYF. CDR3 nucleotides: TGTGCCAGCAGCTTGGCCGTTTTTCACTACGAGCAGTACTTC.

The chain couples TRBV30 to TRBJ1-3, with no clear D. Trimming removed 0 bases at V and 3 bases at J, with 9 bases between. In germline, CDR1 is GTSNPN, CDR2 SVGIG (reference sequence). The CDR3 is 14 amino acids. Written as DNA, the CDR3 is TGTGCCTGGAGTGTTACCGGCAGTGGAAACACCATATATTTT. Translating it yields CAWSVTGSGNTIYF.

The CDR3 loop is CASGLGGTGYGYTF. The CDR3 nucleotides are TGTGCTAGTGGTTTGGGGGGTACGGGCTATGGCTACACCTTC. This chain uses TRBV12-5 with TRBJ1-2; D call uncertain. CDR3 size: 14 residues. The germline V gene encodes CDR1 LGHNT and CDR2 FRNRAP. The V gene lost 1 base and the J gene lost 4 bases, with 10 bases spanning the gap.

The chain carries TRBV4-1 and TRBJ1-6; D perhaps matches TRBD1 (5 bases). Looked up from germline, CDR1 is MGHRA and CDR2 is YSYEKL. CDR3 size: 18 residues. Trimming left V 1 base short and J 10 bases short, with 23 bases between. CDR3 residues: CASSQGPAGADSRSPLHF. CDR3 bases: TGCGCCAGCAGCCAAGGACCGGCGGGCGCCGACAGTCGGTCACCCCTCCACTTT.

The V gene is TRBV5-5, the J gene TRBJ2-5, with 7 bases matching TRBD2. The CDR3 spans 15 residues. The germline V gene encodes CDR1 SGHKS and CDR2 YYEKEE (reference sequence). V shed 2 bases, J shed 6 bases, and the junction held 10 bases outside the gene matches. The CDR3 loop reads CASSFPSGGEKTQYF. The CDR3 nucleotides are TGTGCCAGCAGCTTTCCTAGCGGAGGGGAAAAGACCCAGTACTTC.

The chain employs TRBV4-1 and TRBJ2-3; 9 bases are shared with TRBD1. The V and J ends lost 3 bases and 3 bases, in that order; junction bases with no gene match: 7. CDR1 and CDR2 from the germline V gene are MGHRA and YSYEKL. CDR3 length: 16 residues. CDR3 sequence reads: CASSHPRGQGTDTQYF. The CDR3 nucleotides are TGCGCCAGCAGCCACCCCCGAGGACAGGGGACAGATACGCAGTATTTT.

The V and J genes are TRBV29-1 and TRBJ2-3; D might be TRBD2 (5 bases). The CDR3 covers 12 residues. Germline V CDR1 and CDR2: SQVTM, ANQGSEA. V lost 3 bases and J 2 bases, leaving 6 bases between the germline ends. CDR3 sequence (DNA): TGCAGCGTTGACGGGGTCACAGATACGCAGTATTTT. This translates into CSVDGVTDTQYF.

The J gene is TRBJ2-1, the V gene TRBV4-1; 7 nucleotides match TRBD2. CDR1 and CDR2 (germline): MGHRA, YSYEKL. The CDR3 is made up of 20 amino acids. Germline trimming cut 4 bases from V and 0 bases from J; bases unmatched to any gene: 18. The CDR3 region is CASSLFKKGIAGSSYNEQFF. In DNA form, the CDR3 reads TGCGCCAGCAGCCTCTTCAAAAAAGGTATAGCGGGTAGCTCCTACAATGAGCAGTTCTTC.

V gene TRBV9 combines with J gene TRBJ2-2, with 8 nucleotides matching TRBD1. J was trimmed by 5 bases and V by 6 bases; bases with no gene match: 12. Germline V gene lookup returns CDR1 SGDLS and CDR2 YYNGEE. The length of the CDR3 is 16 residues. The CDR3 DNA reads TGTGCCAGCACCCCTTCAGGGGGCACTGGAACCGGGGAGCTGTTTTTT. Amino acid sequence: CASTPSGGTGTGELFF. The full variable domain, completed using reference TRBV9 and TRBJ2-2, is DSGVTQTPKHLITATGQRVTLRCSPRSGDLSVYWYQQSLDQGLQFLIQYYNGEERAKGNILERFSAQQFPDLHSELNLSSLELGDSALYFCASTPSGGTGTGELFFGEGSRLTVL.

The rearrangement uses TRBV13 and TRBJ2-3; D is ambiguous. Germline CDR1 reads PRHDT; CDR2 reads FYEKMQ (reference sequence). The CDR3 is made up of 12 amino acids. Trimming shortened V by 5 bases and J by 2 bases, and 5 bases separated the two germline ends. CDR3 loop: CASSPNTDTQYF. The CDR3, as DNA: TGTGCCAGCAGCCCTAACACAGATACGCAGTATTTT.

As DNA, the CDR3 is TGTGCCAGCAGCTTAAATACGGGGCTAGCGGGAGAGCCCTACGAGCAGTACTTC. As protein: CASSLNTGLAGEPYEQYF. The chain couples TRBV11-2 to TRBJ2-7, with 10 positions matching TRBD2. Germline loops: CDR1 SGHAT, CDR2 FQNNGV. The CDR3 runs to 18 residues. The V segment lost 2 bases and the J segment 2 bases; nucleotides outside the gene matches: 12. The full variable domain, in which reference TRBV11-2 and TRBJ2-7 provide the parts outside the CDR3, is EAGVAQSPRYKIIEKRQSVAFWCNPISGHATLYWYQQILGQGPKLLIQFQNNGVVDDSQLPKDRFSAERLKGVDSTLKIQPAKLEDSAVYLCASSLNTGLAGEPYEQYFGPGTRLTVT.

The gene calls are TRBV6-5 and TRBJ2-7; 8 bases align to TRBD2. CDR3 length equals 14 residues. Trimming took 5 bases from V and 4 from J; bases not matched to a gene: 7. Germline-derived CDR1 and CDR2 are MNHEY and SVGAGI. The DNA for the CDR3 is TGTGCCAGCAGTGCGACTAGCGTTCGGTACGAGCAGTACTTC. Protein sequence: CASSATSVRYEQYF.

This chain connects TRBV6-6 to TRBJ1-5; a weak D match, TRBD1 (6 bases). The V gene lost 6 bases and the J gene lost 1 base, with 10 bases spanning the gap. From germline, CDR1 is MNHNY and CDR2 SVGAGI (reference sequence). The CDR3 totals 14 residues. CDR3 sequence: CASSQGGSNQPQHF. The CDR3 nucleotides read TGTGCCAGCAGCCAAGGGGGGAGCAATCAGCCCCAGCATTTT.